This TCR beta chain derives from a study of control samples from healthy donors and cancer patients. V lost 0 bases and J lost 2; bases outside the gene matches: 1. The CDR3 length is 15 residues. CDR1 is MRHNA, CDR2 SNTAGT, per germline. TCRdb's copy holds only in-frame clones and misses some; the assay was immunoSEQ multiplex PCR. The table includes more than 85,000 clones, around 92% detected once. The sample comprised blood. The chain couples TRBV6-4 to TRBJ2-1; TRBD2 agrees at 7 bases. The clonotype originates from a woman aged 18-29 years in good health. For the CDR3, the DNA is TGTGCCAGCAGTGACTCTGCGGGGGCCTACAATGAGCAGTTCTTC. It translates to CASSDSAGAYNEQFF.